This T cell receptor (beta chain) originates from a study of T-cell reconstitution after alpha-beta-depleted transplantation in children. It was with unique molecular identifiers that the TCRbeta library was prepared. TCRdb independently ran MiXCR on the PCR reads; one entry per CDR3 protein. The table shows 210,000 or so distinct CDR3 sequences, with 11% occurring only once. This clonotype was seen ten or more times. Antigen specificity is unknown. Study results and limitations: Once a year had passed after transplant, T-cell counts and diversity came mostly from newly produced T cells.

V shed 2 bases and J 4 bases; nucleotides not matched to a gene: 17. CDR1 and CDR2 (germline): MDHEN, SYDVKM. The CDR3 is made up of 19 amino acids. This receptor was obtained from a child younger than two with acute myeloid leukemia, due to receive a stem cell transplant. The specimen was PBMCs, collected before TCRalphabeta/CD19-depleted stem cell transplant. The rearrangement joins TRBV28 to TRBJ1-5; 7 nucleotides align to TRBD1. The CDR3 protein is CASSLDFFGRDRTNQPQHF. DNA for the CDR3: TGTGCCAGCAGTTTAGATTTTTTTGGCCGGGACAGAACTAATCAGCCCCAGCATTTT.